This T cell receptor (beta chain) was sequenced in a study of CD8 T cells in ankylosing spondylitis. Overall study results and limits: Made up of roughly 8 highly homologous variants, a TCR beta motif appeared characteristic of ankylosing spondylitis blood. CD8+ by phenotype, disease-linked clones were relatively rare in peripheral blood.

This clonotype has only a few counts. No antigen is known for it. It was by quantitative 5'-RACE with molecular barcodes that TCR beta libraries were made. TCRdb passed the 5' RACE reads through MiXCR, listing each CDR3 protein once. In the table there are fewer than 250,000 distinct CDR3 sequences, about 16% of which are singletons. There are 12 residues in the CDR3. V was pared by 8 bases and J by 6 bases, with 12 bases between. From germline, CDR1 is MNHEY and CDR2 SVGAGI. The clonotype was recovered from a male donor with ankylosing spondylitis. Material: blood, either unsorted or a sorted T cell fraction (not recorded which). The chain has TRBV6-5 and TRBJ2-3; D perhaps matches TRBD1 (5 bases). CDR3 sequence (DNA): TGTGCCAGCGGACGGCCAGGGGATACGCAGTATTTT. Amino acid sequence: CASGRPGDTQYF.